Listed below are T cell receptor beta chains from one sample, sequenced in a study of radiotherapy plus CTLA-4 blockade in lung cancer. Sequencing was performed with immunoSEQ multiplex PCR; in TCRdb, only in-frame clones are kept and a portion is missing. This sample yields tens of thousands of clones, of which around 80% are seen a single time; 3.5% to 4% belongs to the top ten. This sample comprised peripheral blood, obtained from a patient treated with radiotherapy plus ipilimumab. Source of these receptors: a human donor with non-small cell lung cancer who had a partial response to radiotherapy plus ipilimumab. Each CDR3 is given with its conserved first and last residue. A D gene is named only where the DNA matches it firmly. Not every row has a clone size; where given, it reads once, few, many or a size class.

cdr3_nt	cdr3_aa	v_call	j_call	clone_size	d_call
TGCAGCGTTGATGGGGGAGGGAACACTGAAGCTTTCTTT	CSVDGGGNTEAFF	TRBV29-1	TRBJ1-1	once	.
TGTGCCAGCAGTGAGGCAGAGTGGACAGTTTGGGAAAAACTGTTTTTT	CASSEAEWTVWEKLFF	TRBV6-1	TRBJ1-4	.	.
TGTGCCCGGAGTTCGACAGAATTTAATGAAAAACTGTTTTTT	CARSSTEFNEKLFF	TRBV30	TRBJ1-4	few	.
TGCAGCGTTGACAGGGGCAGTACCGGGGAGCTGTTTTTT	CSVDRGSTGELFF	TRBV29-1	TRBJ2-2	.	.
TGTGCCAGCAGCTTCCAGGGGACCACCAATGAGCAGTTCTTC	CASSFQGTTNEQFF	TRBV7-3	TRBJ2-1	.	.
TGTGCCAGTAGTTCTGGGGACAGGGCCAGCACAGATACGCAGTATTTT	CASSSGDRASTDTQYF	TRBV19	TRBJ2-3	.	TRBD1
TGTGCCAGCTCACCACCGGGGCCTAGCAATCAGCCCCAGCATTTT	CASSPPGPSNQPQHF	TRBV18	TRBJ1-5	.	.
TGTGCCAGCCCCCATAGTCCGAATTACAATGAGCAGTTCTTC	CASPHSPNYNEQFF	TRBV6-4	TRBJ2-1	.	.
TGCGCCAGCAGCTCGGCAGTTGGAGGTAACTCTGGGGCCAACGTCCTGACTTTC	CASSSAVGGNSGANVLTF	TRBV5-1	TRBJ2-6	once	.
TGTGCCAGCAGTTCCTTAGGTCCCTTCGGGACAGGGGTCGAGCAGTACTTC	CASSSLGPFGTGVEQYF	TRBV27	TRBJ2-7	.	TRBD1
TGTGCCAGCAGTCCCGATGCGGGGACTAATTCACCCCTCCACTTT	CASSPDAGTNSPLHF	TRBV28	TRBJ1-6	few	.
TGTGCCAGCAGCTGGGGACAGGGTAACCCCTACGAGCAGTACTTC	CASSWGQGNPYEQYF	TRBV5-8	TRBJ2-7	.	TRBD1
TGTGCCAGCAGCGTAGGTGGAGGGACTAATGAAAAACTGTTTTTT	CASSVGGGTNEKLFF	TRBV9	TRBJ1-4	once	.
TGCGCCAGCACTACGGTTACGCAGTATTTT	CASTTVTQYF	TRBV10-1	TRBJ2-3	few	.
TGTGCCAGCAGCTTAGAGACGGGGCGGGGGAAAAAAGATACGCAGTATTTT	CASSLETGRGKKDTQYF	TRBV11-2	TRBJ2-3	.	TRBD2